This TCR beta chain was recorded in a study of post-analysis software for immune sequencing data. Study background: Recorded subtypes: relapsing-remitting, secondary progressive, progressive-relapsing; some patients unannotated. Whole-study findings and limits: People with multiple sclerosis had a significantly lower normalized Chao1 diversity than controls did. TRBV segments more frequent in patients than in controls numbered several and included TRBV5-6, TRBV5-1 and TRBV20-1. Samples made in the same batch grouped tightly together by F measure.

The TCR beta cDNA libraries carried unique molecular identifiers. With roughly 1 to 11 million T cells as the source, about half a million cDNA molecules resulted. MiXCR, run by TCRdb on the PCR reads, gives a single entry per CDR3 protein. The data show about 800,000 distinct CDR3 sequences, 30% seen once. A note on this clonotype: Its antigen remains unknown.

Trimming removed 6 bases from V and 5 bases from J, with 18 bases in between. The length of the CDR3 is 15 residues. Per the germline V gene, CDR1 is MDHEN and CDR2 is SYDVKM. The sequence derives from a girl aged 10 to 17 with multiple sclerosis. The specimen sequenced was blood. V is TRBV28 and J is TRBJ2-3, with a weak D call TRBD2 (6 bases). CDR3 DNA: TGTGCCAGCAGCAGAGACGGGAGAGGCGAAGATACGCAGTATTTT. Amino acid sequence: CASSRDGRGEDTQYF.